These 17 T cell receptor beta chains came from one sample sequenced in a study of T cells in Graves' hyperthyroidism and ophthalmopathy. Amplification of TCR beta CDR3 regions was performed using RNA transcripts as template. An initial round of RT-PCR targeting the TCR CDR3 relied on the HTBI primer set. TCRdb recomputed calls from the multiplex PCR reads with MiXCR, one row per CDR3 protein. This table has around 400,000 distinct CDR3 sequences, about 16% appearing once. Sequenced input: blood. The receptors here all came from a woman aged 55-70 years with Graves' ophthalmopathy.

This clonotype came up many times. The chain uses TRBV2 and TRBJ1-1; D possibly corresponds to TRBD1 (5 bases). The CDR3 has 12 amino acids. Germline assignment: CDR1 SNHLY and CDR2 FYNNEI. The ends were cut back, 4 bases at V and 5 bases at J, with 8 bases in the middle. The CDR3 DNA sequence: TGTGCCAGCAGTGCGGGGGGGACTGAAGCTTTCTTT. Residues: CASSAGGTEAFF.

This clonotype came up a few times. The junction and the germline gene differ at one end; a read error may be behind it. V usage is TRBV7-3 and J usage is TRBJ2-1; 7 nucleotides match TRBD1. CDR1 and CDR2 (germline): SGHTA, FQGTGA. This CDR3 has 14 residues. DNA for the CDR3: TGTGCCAGCAGTTTAGGGGGCACTTACAATGAGCAGCTCTTC. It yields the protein CASSLGGTYNEQLF.

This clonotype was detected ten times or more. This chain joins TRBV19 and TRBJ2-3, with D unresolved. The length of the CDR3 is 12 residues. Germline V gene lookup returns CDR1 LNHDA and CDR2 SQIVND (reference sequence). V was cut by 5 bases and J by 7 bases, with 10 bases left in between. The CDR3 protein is CASSASSNTQYF. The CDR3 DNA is TGTGCCAGTAGTGCCTCTTCGAATACGCAGTATTTT.

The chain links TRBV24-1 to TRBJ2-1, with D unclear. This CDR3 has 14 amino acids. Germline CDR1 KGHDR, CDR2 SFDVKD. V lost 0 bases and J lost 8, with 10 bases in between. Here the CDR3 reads CATSDLSSVDEQFF. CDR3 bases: TGTGCCACCAGTGATTTGAGTTCGGTGGATGAGCAGTTCTTC.

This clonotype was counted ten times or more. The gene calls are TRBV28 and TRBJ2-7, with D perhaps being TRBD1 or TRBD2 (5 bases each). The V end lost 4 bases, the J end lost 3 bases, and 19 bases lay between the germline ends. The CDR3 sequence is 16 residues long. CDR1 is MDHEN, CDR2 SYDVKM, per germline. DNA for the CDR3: TGTGCCAGCAGTTCCTCACCCGGGACCGGCTACTACGAGCAGTACTTC. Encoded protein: CASSSSPGTGYYEQYF.

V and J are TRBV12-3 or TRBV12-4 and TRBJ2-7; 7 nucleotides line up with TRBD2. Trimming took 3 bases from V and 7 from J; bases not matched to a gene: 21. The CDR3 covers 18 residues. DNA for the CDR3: TGTGCCAGCAGTTTTCGCTCGGGGGGAGCTAACACGTTCAGGGAGCAGTACTTC. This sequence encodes CASSFRSGGANTFREQYF.

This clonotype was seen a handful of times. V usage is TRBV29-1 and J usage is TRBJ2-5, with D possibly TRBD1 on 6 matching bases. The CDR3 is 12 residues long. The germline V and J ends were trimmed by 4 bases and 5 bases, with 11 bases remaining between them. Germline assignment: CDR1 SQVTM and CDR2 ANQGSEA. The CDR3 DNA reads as TGCAGCGTTGTTGAGGGGGTGGAGACCCAGTACTTC. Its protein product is CSVVEGVETQYF.

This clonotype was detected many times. Here the CDR3 DNA reads TGCAGTGCCATCCCCGGGACTAGCGCCCACAATGAGCAGTTCTTC. Its protein is CSAIPGTSAHNEQFF. The chain combines TRBV20-1 with TRBJ2-1; 10 positions agree with TRBD2. CDR1 and CDR2 (germline): DFQATT, SNEGSKA (reference sequence). The V segment lost 6 bases and the J segment 5 bases; nucleotides outside the gene matches: 10. The CDR3 spans 15 residues.

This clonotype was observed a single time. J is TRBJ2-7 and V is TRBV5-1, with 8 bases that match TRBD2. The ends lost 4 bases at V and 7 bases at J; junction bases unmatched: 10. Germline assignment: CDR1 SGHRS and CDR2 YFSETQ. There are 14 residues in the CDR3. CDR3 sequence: CASSSGSDMEEQYF. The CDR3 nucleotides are TGCGCCAGCAGCAGCGGGAGTGACATGGAGGAGCAGTACTTC.

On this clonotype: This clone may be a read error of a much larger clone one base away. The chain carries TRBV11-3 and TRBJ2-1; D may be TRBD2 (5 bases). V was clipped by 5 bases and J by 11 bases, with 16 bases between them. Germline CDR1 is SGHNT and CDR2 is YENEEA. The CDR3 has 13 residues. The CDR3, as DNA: TGTGCCAGCAGCCCGGGCCCCCGGGATAAGCAGTTCTTC. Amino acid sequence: CASSPGPRDKQFF.

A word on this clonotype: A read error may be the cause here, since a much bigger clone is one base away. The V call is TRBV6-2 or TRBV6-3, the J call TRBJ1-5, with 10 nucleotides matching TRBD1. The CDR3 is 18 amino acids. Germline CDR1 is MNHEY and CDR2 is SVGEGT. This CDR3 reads CASSSGQGRGSDNQHQHF. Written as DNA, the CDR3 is TGTGCCAGCAGTTCGGGACAGGGGAGGGGATCGGACAATCAGCACCAGCATTTT.

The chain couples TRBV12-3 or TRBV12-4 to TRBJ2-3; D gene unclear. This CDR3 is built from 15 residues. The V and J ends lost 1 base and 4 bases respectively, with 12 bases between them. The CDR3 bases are TGTGCCAGCAGTTTAGGCGAACTGGTAGCAGATACGCAGTATTTT. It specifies CASSLGELVADTQYF.

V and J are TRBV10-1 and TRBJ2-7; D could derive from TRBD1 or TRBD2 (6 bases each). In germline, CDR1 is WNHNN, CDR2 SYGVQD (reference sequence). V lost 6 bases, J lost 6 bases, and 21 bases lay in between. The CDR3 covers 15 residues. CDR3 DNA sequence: TGCGCCAGCAGCGCTAAGTGGGGGGCAGTCTCCGAGCAGTACTTC. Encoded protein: CASSAKWGAVSEQYF.

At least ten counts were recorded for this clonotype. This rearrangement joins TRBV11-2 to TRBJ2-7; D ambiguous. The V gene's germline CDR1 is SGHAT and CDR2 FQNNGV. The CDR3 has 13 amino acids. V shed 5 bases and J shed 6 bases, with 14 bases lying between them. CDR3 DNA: TGTGCCAGCAGCCCCCTCGGAAAGGCCGAGCAGTACTTC. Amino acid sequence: CASSPLGKAEQYF.

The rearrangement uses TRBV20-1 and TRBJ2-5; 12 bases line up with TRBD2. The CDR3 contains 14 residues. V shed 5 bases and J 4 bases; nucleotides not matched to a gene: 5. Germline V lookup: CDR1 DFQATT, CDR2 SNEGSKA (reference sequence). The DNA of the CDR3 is TGCAGTGCTCTAGCGGGAGGGACCGGAGAGACCCAGTACTTC. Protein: CSALAGGTGETQYF.

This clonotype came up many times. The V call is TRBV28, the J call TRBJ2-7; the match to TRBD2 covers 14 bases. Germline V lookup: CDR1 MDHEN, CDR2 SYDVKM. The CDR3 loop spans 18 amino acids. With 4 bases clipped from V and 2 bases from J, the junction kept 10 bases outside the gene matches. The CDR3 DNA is TGTGCCAGCAGTTCTCCGGGACTAGCGGGAGTGCGGCCCTACGAGCAGTACTTC. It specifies CASSSPGLAGVRPYEQYF.

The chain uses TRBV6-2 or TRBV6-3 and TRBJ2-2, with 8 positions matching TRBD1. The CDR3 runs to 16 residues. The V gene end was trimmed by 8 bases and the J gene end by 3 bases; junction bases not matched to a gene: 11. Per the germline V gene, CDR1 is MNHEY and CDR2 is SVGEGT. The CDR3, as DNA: TGTGCCAGCTGCCAAGTACCAGGGGGCCACACCGGGGAGCTGTTTTTT. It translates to CASCQVPGGHTGELFF.